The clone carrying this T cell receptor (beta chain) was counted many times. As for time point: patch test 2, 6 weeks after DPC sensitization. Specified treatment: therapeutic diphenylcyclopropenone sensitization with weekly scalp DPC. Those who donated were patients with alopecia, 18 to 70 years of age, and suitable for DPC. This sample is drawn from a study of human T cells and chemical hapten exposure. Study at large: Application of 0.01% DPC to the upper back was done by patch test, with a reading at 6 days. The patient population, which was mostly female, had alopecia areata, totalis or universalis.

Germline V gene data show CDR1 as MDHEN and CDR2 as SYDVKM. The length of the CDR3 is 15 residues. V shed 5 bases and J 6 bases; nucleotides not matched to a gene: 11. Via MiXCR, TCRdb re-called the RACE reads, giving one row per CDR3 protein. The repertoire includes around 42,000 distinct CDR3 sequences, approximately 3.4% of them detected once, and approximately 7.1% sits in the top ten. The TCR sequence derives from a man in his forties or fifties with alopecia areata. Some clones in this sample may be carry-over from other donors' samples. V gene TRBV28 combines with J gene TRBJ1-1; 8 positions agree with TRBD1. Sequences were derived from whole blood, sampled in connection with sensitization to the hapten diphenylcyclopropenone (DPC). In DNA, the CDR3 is TGTGCCAGCAGTGCCCGGACAGGGCCGGTTGCTGAAGCTTTCTTT. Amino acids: CASSARTGPVAEAFF.